This entry concerns a single T cell receptor (beta chain). Here immunoSEQ multiplex PCR was the method, and the copy in TCRdb shows in-frame clones only, minus some. The sample yields roughly 260,000 clones, 90% to 95% seen once. The length of the CDR3 is 13 residues. Germline V gene lookup returns CDR1 MNHEY and CDR2 SVGAGI. V shed 6 bases, J shed 8 bases, and the junction held 9 bases outside the gene matches. The sample comes from a study of blood T cell repertoires in COVID-19. This chain uses TRBV6-5 with TRBJ1-2, with 7 bases aligning to TRBD1. This TCR was sampled from a human donor in a cohort exposed to, infected with or recovered from COVID-19 (not recorded which). The donor label of this sample is uncertain. Sequencing was done on a sample of PBMCs or T cells enriched from blood (not recorded which). CDR3 bases: TGTGCCAGCAGCCAGGACAGGATTGACGGCTACACCTTC. This encodes CASSQDRIDGYTF.